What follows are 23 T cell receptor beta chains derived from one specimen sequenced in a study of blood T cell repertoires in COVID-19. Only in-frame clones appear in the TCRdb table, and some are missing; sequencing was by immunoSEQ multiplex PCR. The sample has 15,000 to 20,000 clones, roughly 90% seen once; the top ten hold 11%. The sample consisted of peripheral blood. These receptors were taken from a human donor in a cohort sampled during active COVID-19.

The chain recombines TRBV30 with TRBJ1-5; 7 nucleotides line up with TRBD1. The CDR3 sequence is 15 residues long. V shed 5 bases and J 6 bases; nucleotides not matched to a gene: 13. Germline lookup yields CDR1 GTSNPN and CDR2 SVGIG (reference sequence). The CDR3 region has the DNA TGTGCCTGGGCCACCAGACAGGGTGCGGCTCAGCCCCAGCATTTT. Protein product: CAWATRQGAAQPQHF.

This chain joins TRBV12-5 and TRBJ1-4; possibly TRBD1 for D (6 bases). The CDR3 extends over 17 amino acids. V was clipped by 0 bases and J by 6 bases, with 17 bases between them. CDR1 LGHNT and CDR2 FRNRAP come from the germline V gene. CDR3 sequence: CASGLVGHRVFYEKLFF. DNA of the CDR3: TGTGCTAGTGGTTTGGTTGGCCACAGGGTTTTCTATGAAAAACTGTTTTTT.

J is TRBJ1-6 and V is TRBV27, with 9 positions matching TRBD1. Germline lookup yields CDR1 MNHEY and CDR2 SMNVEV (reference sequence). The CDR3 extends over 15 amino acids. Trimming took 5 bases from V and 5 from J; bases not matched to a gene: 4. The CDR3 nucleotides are TGTGCCAGCAGTGCGGGGACAGGGAATAATTCACCCCTCCACTTT. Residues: CASSAGTGNNSPLHF.

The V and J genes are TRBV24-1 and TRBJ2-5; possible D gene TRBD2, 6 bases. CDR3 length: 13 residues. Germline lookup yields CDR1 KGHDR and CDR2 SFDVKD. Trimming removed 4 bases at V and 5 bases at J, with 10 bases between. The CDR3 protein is CATSEPAGETQYF. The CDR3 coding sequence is TGTGCCACCAGTGAGCCCGCGGGGGAGACCCAGTACTTC.

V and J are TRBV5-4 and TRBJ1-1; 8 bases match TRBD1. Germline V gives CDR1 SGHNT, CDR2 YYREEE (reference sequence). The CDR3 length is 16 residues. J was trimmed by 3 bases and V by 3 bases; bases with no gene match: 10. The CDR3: CASSSQTGGEDTEAFF. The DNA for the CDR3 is TGTGCCAGCAGCTCCCAAACAGGGGGAGAGGACACTGAAGCTTTCTTT.

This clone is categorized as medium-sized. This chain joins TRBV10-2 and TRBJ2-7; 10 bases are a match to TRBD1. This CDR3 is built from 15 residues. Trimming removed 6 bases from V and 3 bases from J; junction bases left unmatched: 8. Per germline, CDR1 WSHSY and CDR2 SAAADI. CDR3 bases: TGCGCCAGCAGGTCCGGGACAGGGGAGGTCTACGAGCAGTACTTC. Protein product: CASRSGTGEVYEQYF.

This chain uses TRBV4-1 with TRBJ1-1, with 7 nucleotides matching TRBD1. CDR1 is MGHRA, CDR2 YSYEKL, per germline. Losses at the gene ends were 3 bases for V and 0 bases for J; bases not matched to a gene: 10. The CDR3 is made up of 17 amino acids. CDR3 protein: CASSHAPGQKMNTEAFF. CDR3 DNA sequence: TGCGCCAGCAGCCATGCCCCGGGACAGAAGATGAACACTGAAGCTTTCTTT.

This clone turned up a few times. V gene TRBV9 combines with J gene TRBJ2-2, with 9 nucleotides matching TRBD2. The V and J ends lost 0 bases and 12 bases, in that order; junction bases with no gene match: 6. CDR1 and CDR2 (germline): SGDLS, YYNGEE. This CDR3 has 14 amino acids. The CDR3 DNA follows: TGTGCCAGCAGCGTAGGCGGGGGGGTGGAGAAGCTGTTTTTT. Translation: CASSVGGGVEKLFF.

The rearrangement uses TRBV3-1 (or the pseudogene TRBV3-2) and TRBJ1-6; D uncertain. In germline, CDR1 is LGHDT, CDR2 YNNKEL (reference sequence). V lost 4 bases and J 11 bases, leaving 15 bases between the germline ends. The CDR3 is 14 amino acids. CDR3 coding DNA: TGTGCCAGCAGCCTGGACTACAATGATGCACCCCTCCACTTT. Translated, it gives CASSLDYNDAPLHF.

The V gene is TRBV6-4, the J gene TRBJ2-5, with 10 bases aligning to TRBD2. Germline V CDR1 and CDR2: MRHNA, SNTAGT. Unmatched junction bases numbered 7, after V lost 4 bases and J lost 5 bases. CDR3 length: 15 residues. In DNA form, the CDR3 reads TGTGCCAGCAGTGTGGTTAGCGGGGGGTCGGAGACCCAGTACTTC. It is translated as CASSVVSGGSETQYF.

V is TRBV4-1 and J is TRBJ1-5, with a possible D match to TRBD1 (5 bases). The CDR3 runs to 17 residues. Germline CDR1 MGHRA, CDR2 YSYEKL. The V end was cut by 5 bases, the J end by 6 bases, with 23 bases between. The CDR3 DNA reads TGCGCCAGCAGCACCTCAAGCGTGCCAGGGATAACTCAGCCCCAGCATTTT. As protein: CASSTSSVPGITQPQHF.

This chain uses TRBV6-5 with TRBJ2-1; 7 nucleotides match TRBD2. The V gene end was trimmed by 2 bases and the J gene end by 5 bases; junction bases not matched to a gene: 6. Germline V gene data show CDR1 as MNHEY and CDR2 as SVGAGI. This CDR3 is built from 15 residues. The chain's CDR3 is CASSYRLAADNEQFF. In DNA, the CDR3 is TGTGCCAGCAGTTACCGGCTAGCGGCCGACAATGAGCAGTTCTTC.

The CDR3, as DNA: TGTGCCAGCTCAGAAACAGGGGATTTAGGCAATCAGCCCCAGCATTTT. The encoded protein is CASSETGDLGNQPQHF. The rearrangement uses TRBV18 and TRBJ1-5, with 7 bases matching TRBD1. The CDR3 covers 16 residues. The germline V gene has CDR1 KGHSH and CDR2 LQKENI. Unmatched junction bases numbered 9, after V lost 5 bases and J lost 2 bases.

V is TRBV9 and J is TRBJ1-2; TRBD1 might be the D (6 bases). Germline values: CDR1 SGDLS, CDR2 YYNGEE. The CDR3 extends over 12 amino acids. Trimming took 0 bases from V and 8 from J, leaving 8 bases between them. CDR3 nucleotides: TGTGCCAGCAGCGTAGACCAGGGGGGCTACACCTTC. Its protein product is CASSVDQGGYTF.

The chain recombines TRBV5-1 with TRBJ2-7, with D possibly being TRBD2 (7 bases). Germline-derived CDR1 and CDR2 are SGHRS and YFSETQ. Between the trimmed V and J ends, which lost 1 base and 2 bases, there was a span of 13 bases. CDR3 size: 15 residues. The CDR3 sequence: CASSLLAGATYEQYF. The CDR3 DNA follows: TGCGCCAGCAGCTTGCTGGCGGGGGCAACCTACGAGCAGTACTTC. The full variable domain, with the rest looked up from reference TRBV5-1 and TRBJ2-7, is KAGVTQTPRYLIKTRGQQVTLSCSPISGHRSVSWYQQTPGQGLQFLFEYFSETQRNKGNFPGRFSGRQFSNSRSEMNVSTLELGDSALYLCASSLLAGATYEQYFGPGTRLTVT.

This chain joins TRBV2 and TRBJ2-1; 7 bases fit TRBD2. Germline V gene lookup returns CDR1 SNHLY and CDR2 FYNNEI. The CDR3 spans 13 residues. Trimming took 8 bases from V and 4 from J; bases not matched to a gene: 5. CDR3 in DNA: TGTGCCAGCTGCGGACTAGTGTACAATGAGCAGTTCTTC. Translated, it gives CASCGLVYNEQFF.

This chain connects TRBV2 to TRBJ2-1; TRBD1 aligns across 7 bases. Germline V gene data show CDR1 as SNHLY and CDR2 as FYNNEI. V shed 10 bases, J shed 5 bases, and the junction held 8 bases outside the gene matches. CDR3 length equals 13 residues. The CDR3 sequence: CAIRRQGDNEQFF. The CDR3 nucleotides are TGTGCCATTAGGAGACAGGGTGACAATGAGCAGTTCTTC.

For the CDR3, the DNA is TGCGCCAGCAGACAAACGGCGGGGACCGAGCAGTACTTC. Translating it yields CASRQTAGTEQYF. The chain links TRBV5-1 to TRBJ2-7, with TRBD2 as a possible D gene (6 bases). Trimming removed 5 bases at V and 6 bases at J, with 15 bases between. The CDR3 totals 13 residues. The germline V gene encodes CDR1 SGHRS and CDR2 YFSETQ.

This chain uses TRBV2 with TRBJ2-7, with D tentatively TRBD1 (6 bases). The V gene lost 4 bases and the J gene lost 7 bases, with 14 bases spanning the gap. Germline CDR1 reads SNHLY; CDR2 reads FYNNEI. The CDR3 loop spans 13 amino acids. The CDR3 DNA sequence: TGTGCCAGCAGTGTTGACAGGTTGGGAGAGCAGTACTTC. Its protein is CASSVDRLGEQYF.

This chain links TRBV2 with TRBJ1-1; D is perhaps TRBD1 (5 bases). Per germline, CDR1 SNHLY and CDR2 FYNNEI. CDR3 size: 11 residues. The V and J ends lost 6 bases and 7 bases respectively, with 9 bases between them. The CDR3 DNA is TGTGCCAGCAGCCGGACATATGAAGCTTTCTTT. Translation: CASSRTYEAFF.

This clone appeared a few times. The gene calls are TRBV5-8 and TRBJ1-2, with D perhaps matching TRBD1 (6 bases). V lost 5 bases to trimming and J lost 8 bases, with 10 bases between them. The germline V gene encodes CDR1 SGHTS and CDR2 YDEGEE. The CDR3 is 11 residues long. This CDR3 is CASRLRGGYTF. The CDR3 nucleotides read TGTGCCAGCAGGCTGAGGGGGGGCTACACCTTC.

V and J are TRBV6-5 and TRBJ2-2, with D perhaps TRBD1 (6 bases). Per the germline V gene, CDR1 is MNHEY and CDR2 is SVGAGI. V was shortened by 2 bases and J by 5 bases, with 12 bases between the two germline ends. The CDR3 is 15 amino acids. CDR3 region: CASSYGQLRTGELFF. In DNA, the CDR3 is TGTGCCAGCAGTTACGGACAGCTTAGAACCGGGGAGCTGTTTTTT.

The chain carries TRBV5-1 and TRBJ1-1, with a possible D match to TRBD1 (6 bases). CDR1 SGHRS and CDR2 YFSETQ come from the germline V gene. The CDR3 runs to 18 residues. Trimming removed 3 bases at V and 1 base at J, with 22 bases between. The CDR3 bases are TGCGCCAGCAGCTCCCAAAGAACTACACAGGGACGGAACACTGAAGCTTTCTTT. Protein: CASSSQRTTQGRNTEAFF.